This T cell receptor beta chain appears in the sequencing data of a study of T-cell memory formation after mild COVID-19. Study summary: Clusters of TCRs were largely donor specific.

TCRdb processed the 5' RACE reads anew with MiXCR; each CDR3 protein has one entry. The profile shows fewer than 600,000 distinct CDR3 sequences, about 20% of them singletons. V dropped 6 bases and J dropped 5 bases, with 19 bases sitting between them. The CDR3 is made up of 15 amino acids. Germline CDR1 SNHLY, CDR2 FYNNEI. This clonotype was obtained from an adult woman who had mild COVID-19 (a few samples of this study predate the infection). Cell type and time point are not known. Sequencing was done on a sample of PBMCs or a T cell subset sorted from them (not recorded which). The chain has TRBV2 and TRBJ2-5; TRBD2 is a possible D gene (5 bases). The CDR3 nucleotides read TGTGCCAGCAGACCGGGGAGTGAAGTTCGGGAGACCCAGTACTTC. Translated: CASRPGSEVRETQYF.